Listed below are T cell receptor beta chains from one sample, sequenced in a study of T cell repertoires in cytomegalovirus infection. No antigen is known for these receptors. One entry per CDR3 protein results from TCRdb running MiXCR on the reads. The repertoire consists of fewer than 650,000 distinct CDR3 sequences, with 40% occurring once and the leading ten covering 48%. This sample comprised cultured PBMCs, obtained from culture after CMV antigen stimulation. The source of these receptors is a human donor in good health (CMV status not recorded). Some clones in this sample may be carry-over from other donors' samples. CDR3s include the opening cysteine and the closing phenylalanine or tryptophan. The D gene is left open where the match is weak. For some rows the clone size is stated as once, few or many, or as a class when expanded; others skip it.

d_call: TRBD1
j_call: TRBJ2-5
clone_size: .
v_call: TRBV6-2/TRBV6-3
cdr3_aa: CASSPFQKTGGETQYF
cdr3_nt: TGTGCCAGCAGTCCCTTCCAAAAGACAGGGGGCGAGACCCAGTACTTC

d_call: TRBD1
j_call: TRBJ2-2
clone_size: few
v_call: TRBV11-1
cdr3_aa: CASSRQGSPGELFF
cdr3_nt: TGTGCCAGCAGCCGACAGGGGAGTCCCGGGGAGCTGTTTTTT

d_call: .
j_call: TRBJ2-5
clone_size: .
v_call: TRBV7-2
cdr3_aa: CASSLAYRVRGQYF
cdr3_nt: TGTGCCAGCAGCTTAGCGTATCGGGTGCGGGGTCAGTACTTC

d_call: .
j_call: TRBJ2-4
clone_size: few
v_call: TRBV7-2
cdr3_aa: CASSLGGAYMAKTIQYF
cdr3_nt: TGTGCCAGCAGCTTAGGGGGGGCGTACATGGCCAAAACCATTCAGTACTTC

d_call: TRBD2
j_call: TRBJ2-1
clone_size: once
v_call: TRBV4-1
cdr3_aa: CASSHPGLAVGDEQFF
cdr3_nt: TGCGCCAGCAGCCATCCCGGACTAGCGGTGGGGGATGAGCAGTTCTTC

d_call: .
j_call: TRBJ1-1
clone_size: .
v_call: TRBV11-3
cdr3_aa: CASSGRQTDVNTEAFF
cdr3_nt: TGTGCCAGCAGCGGACGACAGACAGATGTGAACACTGAAGCTTTCTTT

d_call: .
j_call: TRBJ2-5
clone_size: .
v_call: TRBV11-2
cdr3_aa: CASSRRGRQGTQYF
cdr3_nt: TGTGCCAGCAGTAGGAGGGGACGACAAGGGACCCAGTACTTC

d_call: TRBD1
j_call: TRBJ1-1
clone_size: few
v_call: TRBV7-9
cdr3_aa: CASSPRGQGGTEAFF
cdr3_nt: TGTGCCAGCAGCCCCCGAGGACAGGGAGGCACTGAAGCTTTCTTT

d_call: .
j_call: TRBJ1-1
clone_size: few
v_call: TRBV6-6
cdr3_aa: CASSFQGDTEAFF
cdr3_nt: TGTGCCAGCAGCTTCCAGGGAGACACTGAAGCTTTCTTT

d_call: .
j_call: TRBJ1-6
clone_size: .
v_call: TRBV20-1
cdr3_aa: CSARDRGFDAPLHF
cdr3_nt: TGCAGTGCTAGAGATCGGGGGTTCGACGCACCCCTCCACTTT

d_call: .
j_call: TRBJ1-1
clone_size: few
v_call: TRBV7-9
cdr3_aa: CASSAPPGARFGNTEAFF
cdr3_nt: TGTGCCAGCAGCGCACCCCCGGGGGCCAGGTTCGGGAACACTGAAGCTTTCTTT

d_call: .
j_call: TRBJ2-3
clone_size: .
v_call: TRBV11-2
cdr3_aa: CASSLDHWGGAGTDTQYF
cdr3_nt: TGTGCCAGCAGCTTAGATCATTGGGGGGGGGCGGGAACAGATACGCAGTATTTT

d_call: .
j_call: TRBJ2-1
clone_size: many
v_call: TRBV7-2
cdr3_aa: CASSLGSYNEQFF
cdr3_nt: TGTGCCAGCAGCTTAGGTTCCTACAATGAGCAGTTCTTC

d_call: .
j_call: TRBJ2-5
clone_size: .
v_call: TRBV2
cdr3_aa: CASTKQGTGVTQYF
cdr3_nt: TGTGCCAGCACCAAACAGGGGACGGGGGTGACCCAGTACTTC

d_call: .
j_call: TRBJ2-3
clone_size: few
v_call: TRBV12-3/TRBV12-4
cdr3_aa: CASSTITDTQYF
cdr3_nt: TGTGCCAGCAGCACTATAACAGATACGCAGTATTTT

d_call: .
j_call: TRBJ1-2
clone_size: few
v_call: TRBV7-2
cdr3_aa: CATDRIGQTIGGYTF
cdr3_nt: TGTGCCACCGATCGCATAGGACAGACAATAGGTGGCTACACCTTC

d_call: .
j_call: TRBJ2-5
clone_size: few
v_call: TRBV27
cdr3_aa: CASMGGARETQYF
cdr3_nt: TGTGCCAGCATGGGGGGGGCGCGGGAGACCCAGTACTTC

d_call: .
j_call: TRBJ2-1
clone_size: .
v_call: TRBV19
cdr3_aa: CASSIVSGNEQFF
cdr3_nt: TGTGCCAGTAGTATAGTTTCGGGCAATGAGCAGTTCTTC

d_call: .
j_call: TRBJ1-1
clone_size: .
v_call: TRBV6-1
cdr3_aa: CASSEGRGVAFF
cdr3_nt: TGTGCCAGCAGTGAAGGCAGGGGTGTAGCTTTCTTT

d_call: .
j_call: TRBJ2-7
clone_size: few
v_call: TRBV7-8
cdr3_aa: CASSFVVGVFDEQYF
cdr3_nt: TGTGCCAGCAGCTTCGTTGTCGGCGTCTTCGACGAGCAGTACTTC

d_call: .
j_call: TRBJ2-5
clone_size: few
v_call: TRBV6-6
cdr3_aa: CASSFSGGFRETQYF
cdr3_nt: TGTGCCAGCAGTTTCTCTGGGGGCTTCCGAGAGACCCAGTACTTC

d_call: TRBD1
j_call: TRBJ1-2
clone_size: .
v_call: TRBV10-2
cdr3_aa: CASRSGGYGYTF
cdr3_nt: TGCGCCAGCAGGTCAGGGGGATATGGCTACACCTTC

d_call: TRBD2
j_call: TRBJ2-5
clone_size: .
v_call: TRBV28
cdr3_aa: CASSGLAGAQGAQYF
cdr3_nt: TGTGCCAGCAGCGGACTAGCGGGGGCCCAGGGGGCCCAGTACTTC

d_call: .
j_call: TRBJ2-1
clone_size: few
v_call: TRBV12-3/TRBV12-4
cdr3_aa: CASIPGGDSLYNEQFF
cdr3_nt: TGTGCCAGCATCCCCGGCGGTGACAGTTTATACAATGAGCAGTTCTTC

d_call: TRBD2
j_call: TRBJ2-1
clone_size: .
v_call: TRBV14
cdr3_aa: CASSPTSGLSSYNEQFF
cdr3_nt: TGTGCCAGCAGCCCGACTAGCGGGTTGAGCTCCTACAATGAGCAGTTCTTC

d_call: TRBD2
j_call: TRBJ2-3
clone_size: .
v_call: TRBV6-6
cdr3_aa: CASSIRTSSPVTQYF
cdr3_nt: TGTGCCAGTAGCATCCGGACTAGTTCGCCAGTTACGCAGTATTTT

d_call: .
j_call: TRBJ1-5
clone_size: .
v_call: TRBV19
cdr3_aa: CASSMGGRANQPQHF
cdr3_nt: TGTGCCAGTTCGATGGGGGGCAGGGCGAATCAGCCCCAGCATTTT

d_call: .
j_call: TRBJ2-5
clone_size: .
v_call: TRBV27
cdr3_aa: CASRSGTFQETQYF
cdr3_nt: TGTGCCAGCAGGAGTGGGACTTTCCAAGAGACCCAGTACTTC

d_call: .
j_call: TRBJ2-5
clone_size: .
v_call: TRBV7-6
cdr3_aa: CASSLVPRSGKETQYF
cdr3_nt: TGTGCCAGCAGCTTAGTGCCCCGGAGCGGAAAAGAGACCCAGTACTTC

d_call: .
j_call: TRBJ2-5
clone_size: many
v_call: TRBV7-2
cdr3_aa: CASSLRNFETQYF
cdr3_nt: TGTGCCAGCAGCTTGCGCAACTTCGAGACCCAGTACTTC

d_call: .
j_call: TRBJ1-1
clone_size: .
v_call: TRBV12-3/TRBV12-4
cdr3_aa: CASNLGSYTEAFF
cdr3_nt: TGTGCCAGCAATCTGGGTAGTTACACTGAAGCTTTCTTT

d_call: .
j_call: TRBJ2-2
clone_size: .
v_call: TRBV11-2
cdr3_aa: CASSTRLAVTGELFF
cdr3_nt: TGTGCCAGCAGCACTCGGTTAGCGGTCACCGGGGAGCTGTTTTTT

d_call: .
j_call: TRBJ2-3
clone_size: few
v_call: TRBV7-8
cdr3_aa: CASSHRPGTSTDTQYF
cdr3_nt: TGTGCCAGCAGCCACCGACCGGGGACGAGCACAGATACGCAGTATTTT

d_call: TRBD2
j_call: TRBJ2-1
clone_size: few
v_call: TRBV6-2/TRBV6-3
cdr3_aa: CASSSVRGAGALSYNEQFF
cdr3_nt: TGTGCCAGCAGTTCCGTAAGAGGAGCGGGGGCACTTTCTTACAATGAGCAGTTCTTC

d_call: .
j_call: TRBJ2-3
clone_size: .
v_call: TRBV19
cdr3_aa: CASSSGGSAPSTDTQYF
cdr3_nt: TGTGCCAGTAGTTCGGGGGGCTCAGCCCCTAGCACAGATACGCAGTATTTT

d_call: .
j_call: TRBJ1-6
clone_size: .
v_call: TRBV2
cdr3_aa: CASTQMSPLHF
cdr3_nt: TGTGCCAGCACCCAGATGTCACCCCTCCACTTT

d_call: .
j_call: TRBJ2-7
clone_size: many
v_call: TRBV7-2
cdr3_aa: CASSLAGGYEQYF
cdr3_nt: TGTGCCAGCAGCTTAGCGGGGGGCTACGAGCAGTACTTC

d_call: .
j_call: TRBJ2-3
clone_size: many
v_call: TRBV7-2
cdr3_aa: CASSPGSGTQYF
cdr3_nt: TGTGCCAGCAGTCCGGGGAGTGGTACGCAGTATTTT

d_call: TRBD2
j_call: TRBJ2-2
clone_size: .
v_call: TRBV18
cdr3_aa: CASSRSSGKIGELFF
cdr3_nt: TGTGCCAGCTCACGTTCTAGCGGGAAGATCGGGGAGCTGTTTTTT

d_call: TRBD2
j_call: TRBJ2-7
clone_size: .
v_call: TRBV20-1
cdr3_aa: CSASVTSGGTYEQYF
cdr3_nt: TGCAGTGCTAGTGTGACTAGCGGGGGGACCTACGAGCAGTACTTC

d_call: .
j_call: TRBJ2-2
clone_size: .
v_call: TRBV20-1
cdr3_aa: CSATQDRTGELFF
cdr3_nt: TGCAGTGCTACACAGGACCGCACCGGGGAGCTGTTTTTT

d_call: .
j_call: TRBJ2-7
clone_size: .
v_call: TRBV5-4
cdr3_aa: CASSPRGGATYEQYF
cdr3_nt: TGTGCCAGCAGCCCCCGGGGCGGGGCGACCTACGAGCAGTACTTC

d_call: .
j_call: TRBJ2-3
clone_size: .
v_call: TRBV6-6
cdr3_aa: CASSYAVSSGPGDTQYF
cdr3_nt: TGTGCCAGCAGTTACGCTGTTAGCAGTGGGCCTGGAGATACGCAGTATTTT